Listed below are T cell receptor beta chains from one sample, sequenced in a study of post-analysis software for immune sequencing data. TCRdb processed the PCR reads anew with MiXCR; each CDR3 protein has one entry. This sample has approximately 570,000 distinct CDR3 sequences, with around 47% found just once. Specimen: blood. The receptor set was obtained from a girl aged 5-17 years with multiple sclerosis. The CDR3 runs from the conserved cysteine through the conserved F or W. Fields, in order: D gene, J gene, CDR3 length, V gene, clone size, CDR3 DNA, CDR3 protein. The D gene is left open where the match is weak. A clone size is listed for some rows: how often the clone was seen (once, few, many), or a class if it is expanded.

TRBD1,TRBJ1-2,14,TRBV20-1,few,TGCAGTGCTAGAAGACAGGGGGCGTTCTATGGCTACACCTTC,CSARRQGAFYGYTF
.,TRBJ1-3,12,TRBV12-3/TRBV12-4,few,TGTGCCAGCAAAAATCGGGGCAACACCATATATTTT,CASKNRGNTIYF
TRBD2,TRBJ2-7,17,TRBV20-1,.,TGCAGTGCCCAAACCCCCAATCTAGCGGGTAGCTCCTACGAGCAGTACTTC,CSAQTPNLAGSSYEQYF
.,TRBJ1-2,10,TRBV20-1,.,TGCAGTGCCTATGCTACAGGCTACACCTTC,CSAYATGYTF
.,TRBJ2-3,14,TRBV4-1,few,TGCGCCAGCAGCCACCGGGGCCCCACAGATACGCAGTATTTT,CASSHRGPTDTQYF
TRBD1,TRBJ2-7,15,TRBV6-1,.,TGTGCCAGCAGAGACCCAGGACAGGGCTACTACGAGCAGTACTTC,CASRDPGQGYYEQYF
.,TRBJ2-5,12,TRBV7-2,.,TGTGCCAGCAGCCCAGCAGGCCGGGAGCAGTACTTC,CASSPAGREQYF
TRBD1,TRBJ1-6,14,TRBV10-3,few,TGTGCCATTTCCTCGGGACAGGGCGATTCACCCCTCCACTTT,CAISSGQGDSPLHF
TRBD1,TRBJ1-2,14,TRBV12-3/TRBV12-4,few,TGTGCCAGCAGTACCACACAGGGGGGCTATGGCTACACCTTC,CASSTTQGGYGYTF
TRBD1,TRBJ1-2,17,TRBV12-3/TRBV12-4,.,TGTGCCAGCAGTTTGTCAGGTTTCGGACAGGGTGAGGCTGGCCACACCTTC,CASSLSGFGQGEAGHTF
.,TRBJ1-2,14,TRBV4-2,.,TGTGCCAGCAGCAGCCGGGGCAGGGGTTATGGCTACACCTTC,CASSSRGRGYGYTF
TRBD1,TRBJ1-5,19,TRBV12-3/TRBV12-4,.,TGTACCAGCAGTTTAAGGGTCAGGCTGGGACAGGAAAATGGTCAGCCCCAGCATTTT,CTSSLRVRLGQENGQPQHF
TRBD2,TRBJ2-7,15,TRBV4-1,.,TGCGCCAGCAGCCACCGGACTAGGGCCACCTACGAGCAGTACTTC,CASSHRTRATYEQYF
TRBD2,TRBJ2-7,15,TRBV7-3,few,TGTGCCAGCAGCCGTCTGACTAGCGGGAGGGGCGAGCAGTACTTC,CASSRLTSGRGEQYF
.,TRBJ2-2,16,TRBV29-1,.,TGCAGCGTTGAGTTAGGGAGACGGCCGAACACCGGGGAGCTGTTTTTT,CSVELGRRPNTGELFF
.,TRBJ2-5,16,TRBV5-1,.,TGCGCCAGCAGCGGGGGGACAGCGCCGTACCAAGAGACCCAGTACTTC,CASSGGTAPYQETQYF
.,TRBJ2-5,15,TRBV6-5,few,TGTGCCAGCAGTTACTCTGGGGAAGCTGCAGAGACCCAGTACTTC,CASSYSGEAAETQYF
.,TRBJ1-2,17,TRBV11-3,.,TGTGCCAGCAGCTTAGATTTTTGGTCGCGGGGAGAGGATGGCTACACCTTC,CASSLDFWSRGEDGYTF
TRBD1,TRBJ1-2,12,TRBV24-1,few,TGTGCCACCAGCAATACAGGGGATGGCTACACCTTC,CATSNTGDGYTF
.,TRBJ1-2,13,TRBV6-6,few,TGTGCCAGCAGTTACCTGGGGGACTATGGCTACACCTTC,CASSYLGDYGYTF
.,TRBJ1-6,18,TRBV6-5,few,TGTGCCAGCAGTTACTCGAGCAGGCCCCGCTCCTATAATTCACCCCTCCACTTT,CASSYSSRPRSYNSPLHF
.,TRBJ2-5,14,TRBV7-2,once,TGTGCCAGCAGCACCACGAGGGGGAAAGAGACCCAGTACTTC,CASSTTRGKETQYF
TRBD2,TRBJ2-1,15,TRBV29-1,few,TGCAGCGTTGAAGCGGGACTAGTGGATTACAATGAGCAGTTCTTC,CSVEAGLVDYNEQFF
TRBD1,TRBJ1-1,16,TRBV12-3/TRBV12-4,few,TGTGCCAGCAGTTCAGGACAGGGGGTGGGGAACACTGAAGCTTTCTTT,CASSSGQGVGNTEAFF
TRBD1,TRBJ1-2,15,TRBV4-2,.,TGTGCCAGCAGCCAAGATCTTTCGGACAGGGCTGGCTACACCTTC,CASSQDLSDRAGYTF
.,TRBJ2-7,14,TRBV10-1,.,TGCGCCAGCAGTGAGAGACCCGGCGGGTCCGAGCAGTACTTC,CASSERPGGSEQYF
TRBD1,TRBJ2-3,15,TRBV20-1,few,TGCAGTGCTAGAGATAGGGGGCAGGGAACAGATACGCAGTATTTT,CSARDRGQGTDTQYF
TRBD1,TRBJ1-2,15,TRBV7-2,.,TGTGCCAGCAGCCTCGGGACAGGGGTAGACTATGGCTACACCTTC,CASSLGTGVDYGYTF
TRBD1,TRBJ1-2,16,TRBV7-2,.,TGTGCCAGCAGCCTGCGACCTCGGGACAGGGGCATTGGCTACACCTTC,CASSLRPRDRGIGYTF